This T cell receptor (beta chain) was found in a study of blood T cell repertoires in COVID-19. For the study at large: Both acute and convalescent COVID-19 samples were obtained from the United States, Italy and Spain. T cells, B-cell-depleted T cells, or PBMCs supplied cDNA or gDNA.

Sequencing was performed with immunoSEQ multiplex PCR; in TCRdb, only in-frame clones are kept and a portion is missing. The sample includes tens of thousands of clones, 80% to 90% seen only once; the top ten take about 20%. Patients of the Seattle cohort, enrolled during active infection, were followed longitudinally. The germline V gene encodes CDR1 LGHNA and CDR2 YSLEER. The CDR3 runs to 15 residues. With 0 bases removed from V and 4 bases from J, the gap between germline ends came to 10 bases. The clonotype was recovered from an older woman with COVID-19, enrolled during active disease. The sample comprised peripheral blood. This sequence joins TRBV4-3 and TRBJ1-5; maybe TRBD1 (6 bases). CDR3 protein: CASSQDLTGNQPQHF. CDR3 DNA sequence: TGCGCCAGCAGCCAAGATTTGACAGGTAATCAGCCCCAGCATTTT.